The 30 T cell receptor beta chains reported below all come from one sample, sequenced in a study of beta chain features in type 1 diabetes. As every portion of the isolated RNA was reverse transcribed, the sequencing read expressed TCRB transcripts. Produced via immunoSEQ multiplex PCR; TCRdb's table is partial and in-frame only. The sample lists 250,000 to 350,000 clones; about 15% were seen once. The sample comprised central memory CD4+ T cells from blood. The receptor source for this set is a man in his thirties or forties in good health.

This clone was picked up a small number of times. The chain combines TRBV11-3 with TRBJ2-5; 12 bases fit TRBD2. CDR1 SGHNT and CDR2 YENEEA come from the germline V gene. The CDR3 is 15 residues long. J lost 5 bases, V lost 3 bases, and 4 bases had no gene match. The CDR3 region is CASSLRGLAGETQYF. CDR3 nucleotides: TGTGCCAGCAGCTTGCGCGGACTAGCGGGGGAGACCCAGTACTTC.

This clone was seen only a few times. This chain connects TRBV30 to TRBJ1-1; D remains unclear. The V and J ends lost 3 bases and 4 bases respectively, with 6 bases between them. CDR3 length equals 11 residues. In germline, CDR1 is GTSNPN, CDR2 SVGIG (reference sequence). CDR3 sequence: CAWSEVTEAFF. The CDR3 bases are TGTGCCTGGAGCGAAGTCACTGAAGCTTTCTTT.

This clone was observed a few times. This chain uses TRBV7-2 with TRBJ1-4; 12 positions agree with TRBD1. CDR3 length: 17 amino acids. Germline-derived CDR1 and CDR2 are SGHTA and FQGNSA. With 6 bases clipped from V and 10 bases from J, the junction kept 15 bases outside the gene matches. The CDR3 DNA reads as TGTGCCAGCAGACCCGGGACAGGGGGCTCGGGAAGAGGAAAACTGTTTTTT. This encodes CASRPGTGGSGRGKLFF.

CDR3 region: CATSRDPQSDPMQYV. CDR3 nucleotides: TGTGCCACCAGCAGAGATCCCCAGTCTGACCCTATGCAGTACGTC. The chain employs TRBV15 and TRBJ2-7; no definite D call. The germline V gene encodes CDR1 LNHNV and CDR2 YYDKDF (reference sequence). The CDR3 consists of 15 residues. V shed 0 bases and J shed 9 bases, with 18 bases lying between them.

V and J are TRBV5-4 and TRBJ1-1; D unresolved. The CDR3 has 14 amino acids. Trimming shortened V by 0 bases and J by 3 bases, and 9 bases separated the two germline ends. Germline CDR1 is SGHNT and CDR2 is YYREEE (reference sequence). The CDR3 loop reads CASSLALRDTEAFF. The CDR3, as DNA: TGTGCCAGCAGCTTGGCCCTTCGAGACACTGAAGCTTTCTTT.

This clone was observed a handful of times. The chain carries TRBV19 and TRBJ1-5, with TRBD1 identical over 7 bases. This CDR3 spans 14 amino acids. Germline-derived CDR1 and CDR2 are LNHDA and SQIVND (reference sequence). The ends lost 5 bases at V and 7 bases at J; junction bases unmatched: 8. The DNA of the CDR3 is TGTGCCAGTAGTGGAAGACAGGGAGCCCAGCCCCAGCATTTT. Translating it yields CASSGRQGAQPQHF.

The chain couples TRBV9 to TRBJ2-1; weak D call: TRBD1 (6 bases). This CDR3 is 14 amino acids long. V shed 4 bases and J shed 2 bases, with 10 bases lying between them. Germline loops: CDR1 SGDLS, CDR2 YYNGEE. CDR3 sequence reads: CASSPRTAYNEQFF. The CDR3 DNA sequence: TGTGCCAGCAGCCCCCGGACAGCCTACAATGAGCAGTTCTTC.

This clone appeared a few times. The chain joins TRBV30 to TRBJ2-5; TRBD2 aligns across 8 bases. The junction had 10 bases not matched to a gene; V was cut back by 0 bases and J by 4 bases. CDR3 size: 16 residues. CDR1 is GTSNPN, CDR2 SVGIG, per germline (reference sequence). CDR3: CAWSVQGGLAGETQYF. Here the CDR3 DNA reads TGTGCCTGGAGTGTACAAGGAGGGCTAGCGGGAGAGACCCAGTACTTC.

This chain connects TRBV5-1 to TRBJ2-1, with D possibly TRBD1 on 6 matching bases. Germline V lookup: CDR1 SGHRS, CDR2 YFSETQ. The length of the CDR3 is 15 residues. V was pared by 0 bases and J by 9 bases, with 16 bases between. The DNA for the CDR3 is TGCGCCAGCAGCTTGGACGGACAGCCTAATGGTGAGCAGTTCTTC. Translating gives CASSLDGQPNGEQFF.

The genes are TRBV14 and TRBJ2-2; TRBD2 agrees at 7 bases. From germline, CDR1 is SGHDN and CDR2 FVKESK. The CDR3 sequence is 14 residues long. Trimming at V came to 3 bases and at J to 5 bases, leaving 3 bases not matched to a gene. CDR3 sequence (DNA): TGTGCCAGCAGCCAGCGGGGGTTGACCGGGGAGCTGTTTTTT. Amino acids: CASSQRGLTGELFF.

This clone was observed a handful of times. Here the CDR3 reads CASRRLAGVLGELFF. The CDR3 DNA is TGTGCCAGCAGGCGACTAGCGGGAGTTCTCGGGGAGCTGTTTTTT. The chain joins TRBV9 to TRBJ2-2; 12 nucleotides line up with TRBD2. V lost 5 bases and J lost 7; bases outside the gene matches: 6. CDR1 and CDR2 from the germline V gene are SGDLS and YYNGEE. This CDR3 region has 15 residues. Combining the CDR3 with reference TRBV9 and TRBJ2-2 gives the whole variable domain DSGVTQTPKHLITATGQRVTLRCSPRSGDLSVYWYQQSLDQGLQFLIQYYNGEERAKGNILERFSAQQFPDLHSELNLSSLELGDSALYFCASRRLAGVLGELFFGEGSRLTVL.

In this sample, this clone turned up a few times. This chain links TRBV7-9 with TRBJ2-7; D possibly uses TRBD1 or TRBD2 (5 bases each). This CDR3 contains 13 residues. Germline V CDR1 and CDR2: SEHNR, FQNEAQ (reference sequence). V was pared by 3 bases and J by 7 bases, with 13 bases between. CDR3: CASSLGPQGEQYV. In nucleotides, the CDR3 is TGTGCCAGCAGCTTGGGACCTCAGGGAGAGCAGTACGTC.

The chain uses TRBV6-5 and TRBJ1-2; TRBD1 matches 10 bases. CDR3 length equals 14 residues. Trimming cost V 6 bases and J 4 bases; bases outside gene matches: 5. Germline V lookup: CDR1 MNHEY, CDR2 SVGAGI. The CDR3 protein is CASSSTGGGYGYTF. Here the CDR3 DNA reads TGTGCCAGCAGCTCGACAGGGGGCGGCTATGGCTACACCTTC.

The chain combines TRBV4-3 with TRBJ2-3; maybe TRBD2 (5 bases). This CDR3 comprises 17 residues. Trimming pared 0 bases from V and 3 bases from J, leaving 16 bases between. The germline CDR1 and CDR2 sequences are LGHNA and YSLEER. CDR3 loop: CASSQDPQRGATDTQYF. CDR3 nucleotides: TGCGCCAGCAGCCAAGATCCGCAACGGGGAGCGACAGATACGCAGTATTTT.

DNA for the CDR3: TGCGCCAGCAGCTTGGGGGGATCCTCGGATACGCAGTATTTT. This translates into CASSLGGSSDTQYF. V usage is TRBV5-1 and J usage is TRBJ2-3; D ambiguous. This CDR3 is 14 amino acids long. Germline V gives CDR1 SGHRS, CDR2 YFSETQ. The ends were cut back, 0 bases at V and 6 bases at J, with 11 bases in the middle.

This clone turned up a few times. The chain recombines TRBV7-2 with TRBJ2-1, with 10 nucleotides matching TRBD1. There are 14 residues in the CDR3. Germline V lookup: CDR1 SGHTA, CDR2 FQGNSA. Losses at the gene ends were 4 bases for V and 6 bases for J; bases not matched to a gene: 3. CDR3 DNA: TGTGCCAGCAGCTCCCGGACAGGGGGCAATGAGCAGTTCTTC. Translated: CASSSRTGGNEQFF.

Only a few counts were recorded for this clone. The CDR3 loop is CASSSSITGVGYTF. The DNA of the CDR3 is TGTGCCAGCAGCTCCAGTATTACAGGGGTCGGCTACACCTTC. The chain uses TRBV11-2 and TRBJ1-2, with TRBD1 matching over 7 bases. CDR3 length equals 14 residues. The V and J ends lost 4 bases and 8 bases, in that order; junction bases with no gene match: 10. Looked up from germline, CDR1 is SGHAT and CDR2 is FQNNGV.

There are a few counts of this clone. The rearrangement uses TRBV4-2 and TRBJ1-6; tentatively, D is TRBD1 (6 bases). The CDR3 is 17 amino acids. Trimming took 0 bases from V and 7 from J, leaving 16 bases between them. CDR1 is LGHNA and CDR2 is YNFKEQ in the germline V gene. This CDR3 reads CASSQDWGQGWNSPLHF. The CDR3 coding sequence is TGTGCCAGCAGCCAAGATTGGGGGCAGGGATGGAATTCACCCCTCCACTTT.

This chain connects TRBV14 to TRBJ1-1; D not resolved. The CDR3 has 13 residues. V was pared by 0 bases and J by 4 bases, with 6 bases between. The germline V gene has CDR1 SGHDN and CDR2 FVKESK. CDR3 in amino acids: CASSQEAVTEAFF. The CDR3 region has the DNA TGTGCCAGCAGCCAAGAAGCGGTCACTGAAGCTTTCTTT.

This clone was seen more than once but under ten times. V gene TRBV19 combines with J gene TRBJ1-2; 7 nucleotides match TRBD1. This CDR3 contains 14 residues. The germline CDR1 and CDR2 sequences are LNHDA and SQIVND (reference sequence). J was trimmed by 2 bases and V by 9 bases; bases with no gene match: 9. This CDR3 reads CASTTQGINYGYTF. The DNA of the CDR3 is TGTGCCAGCACCACACAGGGGATCAACTATGGCTACACCTTC.

For the CDR3, the DNA is TGTGCCAGCAGCCCGACTGTCCGGGGCACTCAGCCCCAGCATTTT. Translation: CASSPTVRGTQPQHF. The rearrangement links TRBV4-2 to TRBJ1-5; maybe TRBD1 (5 bases). CDR1 and CDR2 (germline): LGHNA, YNFKEQ. The CDR3 spans 15 residues. V was clipped by 4 bases and J by 6 bases, with 16 bases between them.

The table lists this clone with a few counts. V is TRBV4-3 and J is TRBJ2-3; no clear D. With 4 bases removed from V and 4 bases from J, the gap between germline ends came to 12 bases. Germline V gene lookup returns CDR1 LGHNA and CDR2 YSLEER. This CDR3 is 14 amino acids long. The CDR3, as DNA: TGCGCCAGCAGCCTCAAAGTTTGGGCAGATACGCAGTATTTT. The encoded protein is CASSLKVWADTQYF.

This clone has a handful of counts. The rearrangement links TRBV11-3 to TRBJ1-3; D not resolved. V was trimmed by 0 bases and J by 2 bases, leaving 11 bases between them. The germline V gene has CDR1 SGHNT and CDR2 YENEEA. The CDR3 totals 16 residues. Here the CDR3 DNA reads TGTGCCAGCAGCTTAGATGGGAGAACCCCTGGAAACACCATATATTTT. As protein: CASSLDGRTPGNTIYF. Drawing the rest from reference TRBV11-3 and TRBJ1-3, the complete variable domain is EAGVVQSPRYKIIEKKQPVAFWCNPISGHNTLYWYLQNLGQGPELLIRYENEEAVDDSQLPKDRFSAERLKGVDSTLKIQPAELGDSAVYLCASSLDGRTPGNTIYFGEGSWLTVV.

In its sample, this clone was seen a few times. The DNA of the CDR3 is TGCAGCGTTGAAGATCGCGTGAGGGCCACAGATACGCAGTATTTT. This codes for CSVEDRVRATDTQYF. This sequence joins TRBV29-1 and TRBJ2-3; weak D call: TRBD2 (5 bases). From germline, CDR1 is SQVTM and CDR2 ANQGSEA. The CDR3 loop spans 15 amino acids. V was pared by 0 bases and J by 2 bases, with 12 bases between.

This clone came up a few times. The chain joins TRBV2 to TRBJ2-1; D gene ambiguous. Germline assignment: CDR1 SNHLY and CDR2 FYNNEI. The ends were cut back, 5 bases at V and 7 bases at J, with 9 bases in the middle. The CDR3 is made up of 12 amino acids. CDR3 amino acids: CASSPSRNEQFF. The CDR3 nucleotides are TGTGCCAGCAGTCCGAGTCGGAATGAGCAGTTCTTC.

In this sample, this clone turned up a few times. The rearrangement links TRBV18 to TRBJ2-3; no definite D call. The CDR3 runs 16 residues. Per germline, CDR1 KGHSH and CDR2 LQKENI. V was trimmed by 3 bases and J by 0 bases, leaving 13 bases between them. For the CDR3, the DNA is TGTGCCAGCTCACCCCCTCAAAGATCTAGCACAGATACGCAGTATTTT. Amino acid sequence: CASSPPQRSSTDTQYF.

This clone was recorded at least ten times. This chain joins TRBV27 and TRBJ2-1, with 10 bases fitting TRBD2. This CDR3 has 15 amino acids. Germline loops: CDR1 MNHEY, CDR2 SMNVEV (reference sequence). Losses at the gene ends were 6 bases for V and 5 bases for J; bases not matched to a gene: 7. As DNA, the CDR3 is TGTGCCAGCAGCTCCGGTAGCGGGGGGCACAATGAGCAGTTCTTC. It specifies CASSSGSGGHNEQFF.

A word on this clone: In the same sample, other DNA sequences code for this CDR3. J is TRBJ1-1 and V is TRBV6-1, with TRBD1 identical over 9 bases. V trimming: 6 bases; J trimming: 5 bases; junction bases outside the gene matches: 7. Germline V gene sequence: CDR1 MNHNS, CDR2 SASEGT. The CDR3 consists of 14 residues. The chain's CDR3 is CASSLGQGRTEAFF. The CDR3 DNA is TGTGCCAGCAGCCTGGGACAGGGCAGAACTGAAGCTTTCTTT.

The rearrangement joins TRBV7-2 to TRBJ1-1; D is possibly TRBD1 (5 bases). CDR1 and CDR2 (germline): SGHTA, FQGNSA. V was shortened by 5 bases and J by 1 base, with 17 bases between the two germline ends. This CDR3 is 16 amino acids long. The chain's CDR3 is CASSRNGVRANTEAFF. The CDR3 DNA follows: TGTGCCAGCAGCCGGAATGGCGTCAGGGCGAACACTGAAGCTTTCTTT.

There are a few counts of this clone. The chain couples TRBV5-1 to TRBJ2-2, with a possible D match to TRBD2 (5 bases). The CDR3 has 17 amino acids. The germline V and J ends were trimmed by 2 bases and 0 bases, with 14 bases remaining between them. Germline CDR1 and CDR2: SGHRS and YFSETQ. In DNA form, the CDR3 reads TGCGCCAGCAGCTTACTCCTACCGGGAACGAACACCGGGGAGCTGTTTTTT. Amino acids: CASSLLLPGTNTGELFF.